This record looks at one TCR beta chain sequence and its context. The sample holds one count of this clone. Its antigen has not been determined. Qualities for individual bases were not recorded, and no much larger clone is one base off. The cohort was made up of 666 healthy bone marrow donors. All cohort members were sampled while nominally healthy, although unrecorded immune exposures were likely present. The donor was CMV seronegative and belonged to the group of 320 or so seronegative cohort members. A peripheral blood sample was provided by each donor, and peripheral blood mononuclear cells were used for TCR beta sequencing. The Qiagen DNeasy Blood Extraction Kit was used to extract genomic DNA from the blood cell samples. The sample comes from a study of cytomegalovirus exposure and HLA in healthy donors (dated by TCRdb to 2016 to 2017). In the study overall: According to an earlier analysis of a few hundred of the donors, 150 million to 200 million T cells yielded 117 million unique TCR beta sequences and around 300 Gb of sequence data. An early release covering over 500 HLA-typed donors comprised approximately 290 gigabases of sequencing data and tens of millions of unique TCR sequences. Among the approximately 430 genotyped donors, about 85% belonged to the genetic ancestry cluster associated with self-reported Caucasian donors. The study aimed to test whether cataloging public T cell receptors could reveal signatures of past pathogen exposure. The study used immunosequencing to profile the T cell repertoires of more than 650 subjects and linked those repertoires to cytomegalovirus serostatus. In addition to the first cohort of 666 subjects, a separate validation cohort of over 90 different subjects was used. High-throughput TCR immunosequencing, statistical association of individual TCRs with disease status, and machine learning were combined to predict cytomegalovirus infection status. To study patterns of TCR occurrence, a later analysis re-analyzed previously published TCR beta repertoires from under 750 donors and added high-resolution HLA genotyping. In the later analysis, no new phenotypic data were used to find candidate immune exposures; instead, reliance was placed on TCR beta sequences and their occurrence across donors. An earlier analysis of nearly 600 of the donors applied high-throughput TCR beta sequencing to assess whether each TCR beta V gene segment acted as functional or pseudogenic. Alongside the repertoire data, information on donor age, sex, ethnicity and CMV serostatus was compiled. A later genetic analysis used genome-wide SNP genotypes for about three fifths of the 666 donors, treating that subset as a discovery cohort. All discovery cohort repertoires had been generated using a single sequencing platform. Class I and class II HLA loci were covered by the typing at four-digit resolution. The number of donors typed differed by locus, with 629-630 for A, B, C, DRB1 and DQB1, about 500 for DQA1, 600 to 610 for DPA1, and 450 to 480 for DPB1. Because of strong linkage in the cohort, four to six DR-DQ haplotypes were treated as single units for association and clustering. Among 300 to 450 genotyped donors of the cohort, an average of approximately 250,000 unique TCR beta nucleotide sequences were sequenced per donor, roughly 18% of them non-productive. General conclusions and limits of the study: A later analysis found that HLA-associated TCR beta chains were more clonally expanded and had lower generation probabilities than equally common non-associated chains. Strong co-occurrence of HLA alleles, especially DR and DQ, made assigning TCR associations to individual alleles difficult. An association between a missense DCLRE1C variant and V-gene and J-gene trimming of TCR beta chains was found in a later genetic analysis and replicated in an independent cohort. Some 15 rarely observed V segments, including chromosome 9 orphons, were excluded from the earlier analysis of several hundred of the donors because counts were too low. A total of 150 to 200 TCR beta chains were listed by the study as associated with cytomegalovirus. Most TCR sequences were observed very rarely across donors, whereas some public TCRs were present in many individuals. The presence/absence analyses assumed that sequencing depth was roughly uniform across donors, and that assumption may not be true. CMV serostatus was the only immune exposure information available for the cohort. The cohort was sequenced for TCR beta chains only, and without alpha or paired-chain data the features that could be detected were limited. An earlier analysis of approximately 570 of the donors showed that most TCR beta V segments appeared in productive rearrangements either about 87% or about 30% of the time, which broadly matched IMGT annotations. In a later analysis, several top co-occurrence clusters were reported to appear linked to parvovirus B19, influenza, CMV and Epstein-Barr virus. Three of the identified cytomegalovirus-associated TCR beta chains were confirmed in vitro to be specific for cytomegalovirus antigens. Some IMGT-functional V segments, including TRBV6-2 and TRBV6-3, could not be told apart with the 87-base-pair reads, so those segments were excluded. The authors suggested that the approach could potentially be generalized to other disease states and immunological phenotypes. A further reported finding was that TCR beta sequences accurately predicted the HLA-A and HLA-B alleles for most subjects in the first cohort. The sequencing pipeline was judged likely to have produced a cluster of highly shared sequence variants as a technical artifact. In a later analysis, the rate of TCR association differed among HLA loci, with DRB1 alleles having the most associated TCRs and HLA-C alleles having the fewest. In a later analysis, most CMV-associated TCR beta chains were found to appear HLA-restricted, with HLA associations seemingly driven largely by CMV exposure. The classifier was reported to diagnose cytomegalovirus status with high specificity and sensitivity in both the original and validation cohorts. According to a later genetic analysis, donors in an Asian-associated ancestry cluster had fewer N-insertions in productive TCRs than the approximately 630-donor mean. Linkage disequilibrium might explain the correlated functional status among segregating V segments, but an unknown experimental factor could not be excluded. Because some donors lacked HLA typing at each locus, the association tests relied only on the typed subset. A later analysis associated 16,951 TCR beta sequences with specific HLA alleles at a false discovery rate of 0.05.

CDR1 and CDR2, per the germline V gene, are SGHRS and YFSETQ. The CDR3, cysteine through phenylalanine, is 17 amino acids long. Only the CDR3 part of the read is kept: 51 bases, read in frame from the first base. Relative to germline, V is missing 1 base and J is missing 0 bases, with 7 bases of the junction outside any gene match. The receptor library was made with the immunoSEQ multiplex PCR assay. For the multiplex PCR, a mixture combining 60 forward primers for TCR Vbeta segments and 13 reverse primers for TCR Jbeta segments was used. A multiplex PCR assay on genomic DNA amplified the CDR3 region of rearranged TCR beta genes. Amplified TCR beta libraries were sequenced as 87-base-pair reads on the Illumina HiSeq System. Processing in the source paper ran as follows. Across the 670 or so repertoires, a later analysis counted tens of millions of unique TCR beta chains, 9.5 million to 12 million of which were shared by at least two donors. To remove PCR and sequencing errors, raw reads were error-corrected and collapsed into unique sequences using a nearest-neighbor algorithm that merged closely related sequences. Alignment of CDR3 sequences to IMGT reference sequences was used to assign V, D and J gene segments. Each retained sequence needed at least a six-nucleotide match to both a V gene segment and a J gene segment. A rearrangement was called productive if the CDR3 had no stop codons and remained in frame with V and J, and every other rearrangement was called non-productive. Following IMGT convention, CDR3 was defined as the stretch from the second conserved V-encoded cysteine up to the conserved J-encoded phenylalanine. In an earlier analysis of 500 to 650 of the donors, sequences lacking an unambiguous match to a single V gene segment were excluded. An earlier analysis of 587 of the donors classified V segments as functional when productive rearrangements were above 56.7% and as segregating when the standard deviation between donors was above 5%. A statistical classification framework was developed to diagnose cytomegalovirus status using the catalog of TCR beta chain sequences. A later analysis assigned V and J genes by comparing TCR nucleotide sequences with IMGT/GENE-DB human TR gene sequences. The TCRdist pipeline was used in a later analysis to assign CDR3 sequences and most-parsimonious VDJ recombination scenarios. In a later analysis, each TCR beta chain was defined by its CDR3 amino acid sequence together with its V-gene family, and reads without a unique V-gene family were excluded. A later analysis removed 592 highly shared, low-generation-probability nucleotide sequences to deal with suspected cross-contamination and a sequencing artifact. In a later analysis, a clonal expansion index was calculated for each public chain from normalized within-repertoire ranks of inferred template counts. A later analysis computed generation probabilities with a VDJ recombination model fitted to out-of-frame rearrangements, and checked the results against IGoR. In a later analysis, TCR-TCR, TCR-HLA and TCR-CMV co-occurrence was scored with hypergeometric tests, and a repertoire-size bias correction was applied to TCR pairs. In a later analysis, false discovery rates were estimated by permuting HLA or CMV assignments 20 times. In a later analysis, co-occurring TCRs were grouped using DBSCAN, with TCRdist sequence similarity added in when clustering inside HLA-allele-positive subsets. Co-occurrence clustering excluded repertoires with fewer than 30,000 or more than 120,000 public chains, plus five with anomalous nucleotide sharing. In TCRdb, the immuneACCESS table is reduced to in-frame sequences with V and J assigned. These tables do not hold every clone; where another copy was compared, an unresolved V gene accounts for under half, and the others remain unexplained. V and J calls and clone size are copied from that table; D and trimming were computed from the DNA. This sample holds some 140,000 clones; around three quarters were observed only once. In total, the top ten clones hold 4% of the sample.

Recombination linked TRBV5-1 to TRBJ2-3, with 8 bases in between that match TRBD2. The TCR comes from a woman between 40 and 50 years old in good health and CMV-seronegative. The sequenced material came from PBMCs. The nucleotide sequence reads TGCGCCAGCAGCTTGTCCCCTAGCGGGCAGAGCACAGATACGCAGTATTTT. Its protein is CASSLSPSGQSTDTQYF.